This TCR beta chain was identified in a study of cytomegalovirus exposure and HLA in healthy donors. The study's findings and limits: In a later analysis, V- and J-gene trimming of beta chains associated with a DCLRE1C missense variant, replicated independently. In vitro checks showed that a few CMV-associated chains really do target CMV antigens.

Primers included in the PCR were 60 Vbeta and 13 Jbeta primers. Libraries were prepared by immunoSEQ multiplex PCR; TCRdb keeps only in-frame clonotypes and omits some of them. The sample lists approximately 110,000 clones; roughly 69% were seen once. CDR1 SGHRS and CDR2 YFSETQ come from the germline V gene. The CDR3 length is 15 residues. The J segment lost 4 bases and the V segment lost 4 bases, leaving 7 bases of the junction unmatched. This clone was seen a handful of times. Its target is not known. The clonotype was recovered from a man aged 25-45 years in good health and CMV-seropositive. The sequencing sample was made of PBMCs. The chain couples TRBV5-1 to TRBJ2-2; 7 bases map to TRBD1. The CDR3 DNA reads TGCGCCAGCAGCCTATGGACAGGTTCCACCGGGGAGCTGTTTTTT. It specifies CASSLWTGSTGELFF. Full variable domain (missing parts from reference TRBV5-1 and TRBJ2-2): KAGVTQTPRYLIKTRGQQVTLSCSPISGHRSVSWYQQTPGQGLQFLFEYFSETQRNKGNFPGRFSGRQFSNSRSEMNVSTLELGDSALYLCASSLWTGSTGELFFGEGSRLTVL.